This T cell receptor beta chain was captured by sequencing in a study of blood T cells in healthy people across ages. Study in general: Per two T cells, template switching captured roughly one barcoded beta molecule. Overall study findings and caveats: Older age coincided with a roughly linear decline in TCR beta diversity per million T cells.

Looked up from germline, CDR1 is DFQATT and CDR2 is SNEGSKA (reference sequence). The CDR3 spans 16 residues. V lost 3 bases, J lost 8 bases, and 10 bases stayed unmatched. This clonotype was detected a few times. What it binds is not known. For the second PCR, which ran for roughly 7 to 11 cycles, a sample-barcoded 5' primer and a J-beta primer mix were used. TCRdb called the 5' RACE reads again in MiXCR, with one record for every CDR3 protein. The sample holds 800,000 to 950,000 distinct CDR3 sequences; roughly 28% are singletons and the top ten take roughly 10%. The same specimen was also included in a second study, on T cells of mothers and their children. This second study notes: Three healthy Caucasian mothers, along with their six children, were the donors.

The sequence derives from a woman aged 40 to 50 in good health. The rearrangement links TRBV20-1 to TRBJ2-3, with TRBD2 identical over 14 bases. The specimen was blood. CDR3 coding DNA: TGCAGTGCTAGCCCCGGACTAGCGGGGGGTGGTGGTACGCAGTATTTT. Protein product: CSASPGLAGGGGTQYF.